This T cell receptor (beta chain) was identified in a study of blood T cell repertoires in COVID-19. Turning to the study itself: Italy, Spain and the United States were the sources of the convalescent and acute COVID-19 samples.

V was trimmed by 3 bases and J by 3 bases, leaving 15 bases between them. The CDR3 totals 14 residues. CDR1 and CDR2 (germline): DFQATT, SNEGSKA (reference sequence). The table came from immunoSEQ multiplex PCR; TCRdb's copy has only in-frame clones and leaves some out. The repertoire holds 20,000 to 25,000 clones, with roughly 84% as singletons. Sequencing used peripheral blood. The TCR was taken from a human donor in a cohort sampled during active COVID-19. The donor label of this sample is uncertain. The chain joins TRBV20-1 to TRBJ2-7, with D perhaps TRBD2 (6 bases). In DNA, the CDR3 is TGCAGTGCTAGTTCGGGGACTGGGAACTACGAGCAGTACTTC. It is translated as CSASSGTGNYEQYF.